The following is a T cell receptor (beta chain) sequence with its context. Its target is not known. CDR3 size: 15 residues. The germline gives CDR1 SGHVS, CDR2 FQNEAQ. Trimming stripped 1 base from V and 8 bases from J, with 14 bases between. The repertoire was sequenced with immunoSEQ multiplex PCR; TCRdb's copy has only in-frame clones and lacks some. Of about 58,000 clones listed, less than 85% were seen once; the top ten hold less than 4%. This specimen belongs to a study of OX40 agonist ivuxolimab in advanced cancers. Points from the study as a whole: CD4+ T cells averaged fewer expanded clones than CD8+ T cells.

Sequences were derived from CD4+ or CD8+ T cells sorted from blood, sampled in a trial of the OX40 agonist ivuxolimab. This clonotype originated in an adult with an advanced solid tumor such as melanoma, head and neck, liver or kidney cancer. The chain couples TRBV7-8 to TRBJ1-4; perhaps TRBD1 as D (6 bases). The CDR3 sequence: CASSLVRGRGEKLFF. Written as DNA, the CDR3 is TGTGCCAGCAGCTTAGTGCGGGGGCGCGGGGAAAAACTGTTTTTT.